A single sample is the source of the 4 T cell receptor beta chains below, sequenced in a study of regulatory T cells in long-lasting Graves disease. Through Arm-PCR of CDR3 regions and iRepertoire HTBI primers, TCR beta libraries were built. MiXCR was run by TCRdb on the multiplex PCR reads, yielding one entry per CDR3 protein. This sample has 400,000 to 550,000 distinct CDR3 sequences, with over 15% found just once. As for time point: newly diagnosed GD, antithyroid drugs for less than 3 months. Following extraction of RNA from PBMCs, that RNA was used to make the TCR library. In addition, the sample was reused for a study of T cells in Graves' hyperthyroidism and ophthalmopathy.

The sample here was peripheral blood mononuclear cells (PBMCs), taken at new diagnosis, from a patient treated with antithyroid drugs. These receptors all stem from a young woman with Graves disease.

This clonotype was seen ten or more times. J is TRBJ1-6 and V is TRBV2, with TRBD1 matching 8 bases. V dropped 7 bases and J dropped 6; count of bases not matched to a gene: 8. Germline V gene data show CDR1 as SNHLY and CDR2 as FYNNEI. The CDR3 runs 15 residues. This CDR3 is CASMDRAGGNSPLHF. As DNA, the CDR3 is TGTGCCAGCATGGACAGGGCAGGGGGTAATTCACCCCTCCACTTT. The complete variable domain, with remaining parts taken from reference TRBV2 and TRBJ1-6, reads EPEVTQTPSHQVTQMGQEVILRCVPISNHLYFYWYRQILGQKVEFLVSFYNNEISEKSEIFDDQFSVERPDGSNFTLKIRSTKLEDSAMYFCASMDRAGGNSPLHFGNGTRLTVT.

The sample holds many counts of this clonotype. V and J are TRBV12-3 or TRBV12-4 and TRBJ2-3; TRBD2 matches 10 bases. The CDR3 runs to 15 residues. V trimming: 5 bases; J trimming: 2 bases; junction bases outside the gene matches: 4. The CDR3 region has the DNA TGTGCCAGCAGTGGACTAGCGGACGACACAGATACGCAGTATTTT. This encodes CASSGLADDTDTQYF.

V is TRBV9 and J is TRBJ2-3, with 8 nucleotides matching TRBD2. Trimming removed 3 bases from V and 4 bases from J; junction bases left unmatched: 10. The CDR3 contains 16 residues. The germline V gene has CDR1 SGDLS and CDR2 YYNGEE. The CDR3 here is CASSESGSWGPDTQYF. The CDR3 DNA reads TGTGCCAGCAGCGAGAGCGGGAGTTGGGGCCCAGATACGCAGTATTTT.

The chain has TRBV9 and TRBJ2-5, with a weak D call TRBD1 (7 bases). Germline CDR1 reads SGDLS; CDR2 reads YYNGEE. Deletions cut 3 bases from V and 3 bases from J, with 18 bases between. The length of the CDR3 is 16 residues. The CDR3 bases are TGTGCCAGCAGCGCCACGGCCAGGGGGGAGGAAGAGACCCAGTACTTC. The encoded protein is CASSATARGEEETQYF.